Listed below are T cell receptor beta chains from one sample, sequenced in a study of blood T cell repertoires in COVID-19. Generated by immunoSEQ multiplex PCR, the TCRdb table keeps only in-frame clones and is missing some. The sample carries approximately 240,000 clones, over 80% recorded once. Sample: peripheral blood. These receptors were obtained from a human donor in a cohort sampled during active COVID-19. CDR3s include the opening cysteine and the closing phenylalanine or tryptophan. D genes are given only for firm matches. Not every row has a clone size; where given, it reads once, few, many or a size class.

TGTGCCAGCAGCCCCGTTGATGGCCTAGCGGCCTTTGAGCAGTTCTTC	CASSPVDGLAAFEQFF	TRBD2	TRBJ2-1	TRBV7-2	.
TGTGCCAGCAGCCCAATCTCCGGCCAAGAGACCCAGTACTTC	CASSPISGQETQYF	.	TRBJ2-5	TRBV27	.
TGTGCCAGCAGTTACATCGGGGGGGCGGATGGCTACACCTTC	CASSYIGGADGYTF	.	TRBJ1-2	TRBV6-5	.
TGTGCCACCAGTGACGCGGCCCAGCGGGCAGAATTCAATGAGCAGTTCTTC	CATSDAAQRAEFNEQFF	.	TRBJ2-1	TRBV24-1	.
TGTGCCAGCAGTTCGCTACAGGGGGCCAATCAGCCCCAGCATTTT	CASSSLQGANQPQHF	TRBD1	TRBJ1-5	TRBV6-5	once
TGTGCCAGCAGTAGGCTATTGGGCAGGGGCATTCAGTACTTC	CASSRLLGRGIQYF	.	TRBJ2-4	TRBV28	.
TGTGCCAGCAGAGGACTGGTGGCCTACGAGCAGTACTTC	CASRGLVAYEQYF	.	TRBJ2-7	TRBV27	.
TGCAGCGTTAAGGGAGGAGAGACCCAGTACTTC	CSVKGGETQYF	.	TRBJ2-5	TRBV29-1	.
TGTGCCAGCAGTCTAAGACAGGGAAACATTCAGTACTTC	CASSLRQGNIQYF	TRBD1	TRBJ2-4	TRBV27	.
TGTGCCATCAGTTCGGCTAGCGGGAGTGATAAAGAGACCCAGTACTTC	CAISSASGSDKETQYF	TRBD2	TRBJ2-5	TRBV10-3	.
TGTGCCAGCAATTCCTTACTTTCATCGAACACTGAAGCTTTCTTT	CASNSLLSSNTEAFF	.	TRBJ1-1	TRBV2	.
TGTGCCACCAGTGACCCTGGACAGGGGTCCTACAATGAGCAGTTCTTC	CATSDPGQGSYNEQFF	TRBD1	TRBJ2-1	TRBV24-1	.
TGTGCCAGCAGCTTACGACAGGGGCAGCCCCAGCATTTT	CASSLRQGQPQHF	TRBD1	TRBJ1-5	TRBV7-8	.
TGTGCCAGCTCACTCGGACTAGGCGGTAATGAGCAGTTCTTC	CASSLGLGGNEQFF	TRBD2	TRBJ2-1	TRBV18	few
TGTGCCAGTAGTCCGGGACAGGGACGATCCTACGAGCAGTACTTC	CASSPGQGRSYEQYF	TRBD1	TRBJ2-7	TRBV19	few
TGTGCCAGCAGTTCTATCCAGGGAGGGGGCTACACCTTC	CASSSIQGGGYTF	.	TRBJ1-2	TRBV12-3/TRBV12-4	.
TGCAGCGTTGAAGTAGGTAGCGGGTCGAACACCGGGGAGCTGTTTTTT	CSVEVGSGSNTGELFF	TRBD2	TRBJ2-2	TRBV29-1	.
TGTGCCAGTAGTATTTTGAGGGTTCCCAATCAGCCCCAGCATTTT	CASSILRVPNQPQHF	.	TRBJ1-5	TRBV19	few
TGTGCCAGCAGTCGCAGTTTTGAAGCTTTCTTT	CASSRSFEAFF	.	TRBJ1-1	TRBV6-2/TRBV6-3	few
TGTGCCAGCAGCTCCACAGGGGGACAGAAAGAGACCCAGTACTTC	CASSSTGGQKETQYF	TRBD1	TRBJ2-5	TRBV11-2	.
TGTGCCAGCAGCTATCGCCGCGCAGGGGGCACCGGGGAGCTGTTTTTT	CASSYRRAGGTGELFF	TRBD1	TRBJ2-2	TRBV13	many
TGTGCCAGTAGTATCCAGGGGGCAGGTGGCTACACCTTC	CASSIQGAGGYTF	TRBD1	TRBJ1-2	TRBV19	once
TGCGCCAGCAGCCGATCCCCCGGACAGGCCCGAGAGACCCAGTACTTC	CASSRSPGQARETQYF	TRBD1	TRBJ2-5	TRBV5-1	.
TGCGCCAGCAGCTTAGGGGGGACAGATCAGCCCCAGCATTTT	CASSLGGTDQPQHF	TRBD1	TRBJ1-5	TRBV5-1	few
TGTGCCAGCAGCCAAGTGGGCAGGGGTAGCACAGATACGCAGTATTTT	CASSQVGRGSTDTQYF	.	TRBJ2-3	TRBV14	.
TGTGCCAGTAGTATCGGGGGACAGGGTTCAGAGACCCAGTACTTC	CASSIGGQGSETQYF	TRBD1	TRBJ2-5	TRBV19	few
TGTGCCAGCAGTTTATGGGGCCTTGGGACAGGGGGGACAACTAATGAAAAACTGTTTTTT	CASSLWGLGTGGTTNEKLFF	TRBD1	TRBJ1-4	TRBV27	.
TGCGCCAGCAGTTCGACTAGCGGGAGCTACAATGAGCAGTTCTTC	CASSSTSGSYNEQFF	TRBD2	TRBJ2-1	TRBV5-1	.